These 20 T cell receptor beta chains were all obtained from the same sample, sequenced in a study of blood T cell repertoires in COVID-19. Profiled with immunoSEQ multiplex PCR; TCRdb holds only in-frame clones, not every one. The sample holds about 170,000 clones, about nine tenths seen once. The specimen was peripheral blood. The receptors come from a man aged 18 to 29 with COVID-19, enrolled during active disease.

This chain links TRBV19 with TRBJ1-2; 12 nucleotides align to TRBD1. The trim removed 5 bases at V and 0 bases at J, leaving 7 bases unmatched. CDR1 is LNHDA, CDR2 SQIVND, per germline (reference sequence). CDR3 size: 17 residues. The CDR3 DNA sequence: TGTGCCAGTAGTGGAGGGACAGGGGGCTCACCTAACTATGGCTACACCTTC. Amino acids: CASSGGTGGSPNYGYTF.

The chain combines TRBV5-1 with TRBJ2-3; 12 bases are a match to TRBD2. V was clipped by 4 bases and J by 0 bases; unmatched bases: 9. The CDR3 runs 18 residues. The germline V gene encodes CDR1 SGHRS and CDR2 YFSETQ. CDR3 sequence: CASSPRLAGAPSTDTQYF. CDR3 DNA: TGCGCCAGCAGCCCGAGACTAGCGGGGGCACCTAGCACAGATACGCAGTATTTT.

This clone appeared a few times. The genes are TRBV6-5 and TRBJ1-3; possible D gene TRBD1, 5 bases. The V end lost 6 bases, the J end lost 4 bases, and 16 bases lay between the germline ends. Germline lookup yields CDR1 MNHEY and CDR2 SVGAGI. The CDR3 totals 15 residues. CDR3 sequence (DNA): TGTGCCAGCAGACTACAGCGGGGACCCGGAAACACCATATATTTT. It encodes CASRLQRGPGNTIYF.

This rearrangement joins TRBV4-2 to TRBJ2-7, with TRBD2 matching over 7 bases. CDR1 is LGHNA and CDR2 is YNFKEQ in the germline V gene. V shed 3 bases, J shed 5 bases, and the junction held 16 bases outside the gene matches. The CDR3 covers 17 residues. The CDR3, as DNA: TGTGCCAGCAGCCATAGTGGGGGAGGAATAGCGGGCCACGAGCAGTACTTC. This gives the protein CASSHSGGGIAGHEQYF.

CDR3 region: CASSIGRGSEAFF. CDR3 bases: TGTGCCAGTAGTATAGGCAGGGGGTCTGAAGCTTTCTTT. The chain couples TRBV19 to TRBJ1-1, with TRBD1 matching 7 bases. CDR3 length: 13 amino acids. Germline CDR1 reads LNHDA; CDR2 reads SQIVND (reference sequence). V lost 1 base and J lost 6; bases outside the gene matches: 2.

Concerning this clone itself: At one end the junction does not follow the germline gene, possibly because of a read error. V is TRBV6-6 and J is TRBJ1-4; 9 bases match TRBD1. Germline CDR1 and CDR2: MNHNY and SVGAGI (reference sequence). This CDR3 region has 15 residues. The CDR3 sequence: CASSRPGQGREKLLF. CDR3 sequence (DNA): TGTGCCAGCAGTCGTCCGGGACAGGGTAGAGAAAAACTGCTTTTT.

The rearrangement links TRBV9 to TRBJ2-1, with 10 nucleotides matching TRBD1. V dropped 3 bases and J dropped 7; count of bases not matched to a gene: 1. CDR3 size: 13 residues. CDR1 is SGDLS, CDR2 YYNGEE, per germline. Written as DNA, the CDR3 is TGTGCCAGCAGCGGGGGACAGGGGAATGAGCAGTTCTTC. This encodes CASSGGQGNEQFF. The variable domain in full, with the rest retrieved from reference TRBV9 and TRBJ2-1, is DSGVTQTPKHLITATGQRVTLRCSPRSGDLSVYWYQQSLDQGLQFLIQYYNGEERAKGNILERFSAQQFPDLHSELNLSSLELGDSALYFCASSGGQGNEQFFGPGTRLTVL.

J is TRBJ2-7 and V is TRBV11-2; D uncertain. CDR1 SGHAT and CDR2 FQNNGV come from the germline V gene. V was clipped by 0 bases and J by 1 base, with 4 bases between them. The CDR3 is 13 amino acids. This CDR3 is CASSLDSSYEQYF. The CDR3, as DNA: TGTGCCAGCAGCTTAGATTCATCCTACGAGCAGTACTTC.

The chain links TRBV18 to TRBJ1-2; 9 bases map to TRBD1. The CDR3 contains 14 residues. The V gene's germline CDR1 is KGHSH and CDR2 LQKENI. V gave up 5 bases and J gave up 7 bases; unmatched junction bases: 8. The CDR3 nucleotides read TGTGCCAGCTCATTCGATGCGGACAGGGGTGGCTACACCTTC. Protein: CASSFDADRGGYTF.

V is TRBV19 and J is TRBJ2-3; D unresolved. Germline lookup yields CDR1 LNHDA and CDR2 SQIVND (reference sequence). The CDR3 is made up of 13 amino acids. The V and J ends lost 5 bases and 1 base respectively, with 7 bases between them. CDR3 sequence: CASSVRGTDTQYF. CDR3 coding DNA: TGTGCCAGTAGTGTACGAGGCACAGATACGCAGTATTTT.

CDR3 protein: CAISEDSSWETQYF. In DNA form, the CDR3 reads TGTGCCATCAGTGAGGACAGTTCCTGGGAGACCCAGTACTTC. This sequence joins TRBV10-3 and TRBJ2-5; D may be TRBD1 (5 bases). V dropped 2 bases and J dropped 5 bases, with 12 bases sitting between them. Germline lookup yields CDR1 ENHRY and CDR2 SYGVKD. The CDR3 runs 14 residues.

The chain links TRBV7-2 to TRBJ1-1; TRBD1 matches 10 bases. The germline V gene encodes CDR1 SGHTA and CDR2 FQGNSA. V shed 1 base, J shed 6 bases, and the junction held 5 bases outside the gene matches. The CDR3 is made up of 15 amino acids. The CDR3 sequence: CASSLGDRGLPEAFF. The DNA of the CDR3 is TGTGCCAGCAGCTTAGGGGACAGGGGCCTCCCTGAAGCTTTCTTT.

This chain links TRBV6-2 or TRBV6-3 with TRBJ1-2, with 7 bases matching TRBD1. The junction had 9 bases not matched to a gene; V was cut back by 6 bases and J by 5 bases. Germline CDR1 is MNHEY and CDR2 is SVGEGT. This CDR3 is 14 amino acids long. Here the CDR3 reads CASSQEAGGYGYTF. DNA of the CDR3: TGTGCCAGCAGCCAGGAAGCAGGGGGATATGGCTACACCTTC.

This rearrangement joins TRBV3-1 (or the pseudogene TRBV3-2) to TRBJ2-1, with a possible D match to TRBD2 (6 bases). V lost 10 bases to trimming and J lost 3 bases, with 16 bases between them. The CDR3 consists of 14 residues. Germline V CDR1 and CDR2: LGHDT, YNNKEL (reference sequence). The CDR3 DNA reads TGTGCCATCTCGAGTAGCGGATTCTACAATGAGCAGTTCTTC. It translates to CAISSSGFYNEQFF.

V is TRBV30 and J is TRBJ2-7; TRBD1 is a possible D gene (6 bases). Germline CDR1 is GTSNPN and CDR2 is SVGIG (reference sequence). The germline V and J ends were trimmed by 6 bases and 2 bases, with 17 bases remaining between them. The CDR3 is 14 residues long. DNA for the CDR3: TGTGCCTGCCCGAGCGAGACAGGAACCTACGAGCAGTACTTC. It yields the protein CACPSETGTYEQYF.

The chain links TRBV6-6 to TRBJ2-7; maybe TRBD1 (5 bases). The CDR3 is made up of 16 amino acids. Germline V gives CDR1 MNHNY, CDR2 SVGAGI (reference sequence). The ends were cut back, 2 bases at V and 8 bases at J, with 22 bases in the middle. CDR3 nucleotides: TGTGCCAGCAGTTACCGGACCCAGGGTACACCTATAAAGCAGTACTTC. Translating it yields CASSYRTQGTPIKQYF.

The rearrangement joins TRBV7-6 to TRBJ2-7; 8 positions agree with TRBD1. Germline values: CDR1 SGHVS, CDR2 FNYEAQ. The CDR3 consists of 15 residues. J was trimmed by 2 bases and V by 4 bases; bases with no gene match: 7. The CDR3 DNA reads as TGTGCCAGCAGCTCCCGACAGGGGATTACCTACGAGCAGTACTTC. The encoded protein is CASSSRQGITYEQYF.

The CDR3 nucleotides read TGTGCCAGTAGCCCGCAGGGGAACAATGAGCAGTTCTTC. It is translated as CASSPQGNNEQFF. The chain couples TRBV19 to TRBJ2-1; D is possibly TRBD1 (6 bases). This CDR3 region has 13 residues. V was clipped by 6 bases and J by 5 bases, with 11 bases between them. Per germline, CDR1 LNHDA and CDR2 SQIVND (reference sequence). Together with reference TRBV19 and TRBJ2-1, the CDR3 gives the full variable domain: DGGITQSPKYLFRKEGQNVTLSCEQNLNHDAMYWYRQDPGQGLRLIYYSQIVNDFQKGDIAEGYSVSREKKESFPLTVTSAQKNPTAFYLCASSPQGNNEQFFGPGTRLTVL.

The V call is TRBV24-1, the J call TRBJ1-2; D uncertain. Looked up from germline, CDR1 is KGHDR and CDR2 is SFDVKD. Trimming shortened V by 7 bases and J by 3 bases, and 8 bases separated the two germline ends. This CDR3 has 12 amino acids. This CDR3 reads CATSAGDYGYTF. The CDR3 nucleotides read TGTGCCACCAGCGCGGGAGACTATGGCTACACCTTC.

This chain uses TRBV11-2 with TRBJ2-7; TRBD2 aligns across 9 bases. The CDR3 runs to 15 residues. The J segment lost 2 bases and the V segment lost 3 bases, leaving 5 bases of the junction unmatched. Germline V lookup: CDR1 SGHAT, CDR2 FQNNGV. This CDR3 is CASSLGTSLPYEQYF. As DNA, the CDR3 is TGTGCCAGCAGCTTGGGGACTAGCCTACCCTACGAGCAGTACTTC. Full variable domain (missing parts from reference TRBV11-2 and TRBJ2-7): EAGVAQSPRYKIIEKRQSVAFWCNPISGHATLYWYQQILGQGPKLLIQFQNNGVVDDSQLPKDRFSAERLKGVDSTLKIQPAKLEDSAVYLCASSLGTSLPYEQYFGPGTRLTVT.